This entry concerns a single TCR beta chain. It has no known antigen specificity. Library construction relied on the immunoSEQ multiplex PCR assay. For the multiplex PCR, a mixture combining 60 forward primers for TCR Vbeta segments and 13 reverse primers for TCR Jbeta segments was used. Amplification of the CDR3 region of rearranged TCR beta genes was performed with a multiplex PCR assay on genomic DNA. The amplified TCR beta libraries were sequenced on the Illumina HiSeq System as 87-base-pair reads. On the authors' methods: A later analysis tallied 75 million to 85 million unique TCR beta chains across the 660 or so repertoires, and about 12 million of those chains were shared by two or more donors. A nearest-neighbor algorithm error-corrected the raw reads and collapsed the reads into unique sequences, merging closely related sequences to remove PCR and sequencing errors. V, D and J gene segments were assigned by aligning CDR3 sequences to IMGT reference sequences. Each retained sequence needed at least a six-nucleotide match to both a V gene segment and a J gene segment. Rearrangements were classified as productive when the CDR3 lacked stop codons and remained in frame with V and J, and all other rearrangements were classified as non-productive. CDR3 was defined according to IMGT convention as the region running from the second conserved V-encoded cysteine to the conserved J-encoded phenylalanine. In an earlier analysis of more than 550 of the donors, sequences lacking an unambiguous match to a single V gene segment were excluded. In an earlier analysis of approximately 590 of the donors, V segments were called functional above 56.7% productive rearrangements and were called segregating when the between-donor standard deviation exceeded 5%. A statistical classification framework was built to diagnose cytomegalovirus status from the catalog of TCR beta chain sequences. V and J gene assignment, in a later analysis, came from comparing TCR nucleotide sequences with IMGT/GENE-DB human TR gene sequences. In a later analysis, CDR3 sequences and most-parsimonious VDJ recombination scenarios were assigned using the TCRdist pipeline. In a later analysis, every TCR beta chain was defined by the combination of its CDR3 amino acid sequence and its V-gene family, and reads without a unique V-gene family were dropped. As a way to deal with suspected cross-contamination and a sequencing artifact, a later analysis dropped more than 500 nucleotide sequences that were highly shared and had low generation probability. A later analysis calculated a clonal expansion index for each public chain from normalized within-repertoire ranks of inferred template counts. In a later analysis, generation probabilities were computed with a VDJ recombination model fitted to out-of-frame rearrangements, and the resulting probabilities were checked against IGoR. In a later analysis, TCR-TCR, TCR-HLA and TCR-CMV co-occurrence was scored with hypergeometric tests, and a repertoire-size bias correction was applied to TCR pairs. To estimate false discovery rates, a later analysis permuted the HLA or CMV assignments 20 times. In a later analysis, co-occurring TCRs were grouped using DBSCAN, with TCRdist sequence similarity added in when clustering inside HLA-allele-positive subsets. Co-occurrence clustering excluded repertoires with fewer than 30,000 or more than 120,000 public chains, plus five with anomalous nucleotide sharing. This is the immuneACCESS table as TCRdb keeps it, with only in-frame sequences that have V and J called. A part of the clones is gone; compared with another copy, unresolved V genes explain less than half, and the rest is unexplained. The V and J calls and clone size come from that table; D and trimming were worked out from the DNA. The record for this sample contains 150,000 or so clones. The ten largest clones capture around 1.7% of the sample.

The data were obtained in a study of cytomegalovirus exposure and HLA in healthy donors (TCRdb year 2017). In terms of the full investigation: An earlier analysis of approximately 640 of the donors reported approximately 300 Gb of sequence data and some 120 million unique TCR beta sequences from roughly 180 million T cells. An early release covering roughly 600 HLA-typed donors comprised around 300 gigabases of sequencing data and around 85 million unique TCR sequences. Of the approximately 400 genotyped donors, 75% to 85% were placed in the genetic ancestry cluster associated with self-reported Caucasian donors. The study aimed to test whether cataloging public T cell receptors could reveal signatures of past pathogen exposure. Using immunosequencing, the study profiled T cell repertoires from around 670 subjects and related those repertoires to cytomegalovirus serostatus. Along with the roughly 670-subject first cohort, a separate validation cohort of over 90 different subjects was used. High-throughput TCR immunosequencing, statistical association of individual TCRs with disease status, and machine learning were combined to predict cytomegalovirus infection status. In a later analysis, previously published TCR beta repertoires from 550 to 750 donors were re-analyzed and high-resolution HLA genotyping was added so that TCR occurrence patterns could be studied. Rather than drawing on any new phenotypic data, the later analysis identified candidate immune exposures from TCR beta sequences and the way those sequences occurred across donors. In an earlier analysis of roughly 580 of the donors, high-throughput TCR beta sequencing was used to judge whether each TCR beta V gene segment behaved as functional or pseudogenic. Donor age, sex, ethnicity and CMV serostatus were compiled alongside the repertoire data. In a later genetic analysis, genome-wide SNP genotypes for about three fifths of the roughly 670 donors were used, and that subset was treated as a discovery cohort. Every repertoire in the discovery cohort had been generated on one and the same sequencing platform. HLA typing included class I and class II loci at four-digit resolution. The number of donors typed differed by locus, with roughly 620-630 for A, B, C, DRB1 and DQB1, around 560 for DQA1, under 610 for DPA1, and around 450 for DPB1. Because of strong linkage in the cohort, 5 or 6 DR-DQ haplotypes were treated as single units for association and clustering. Among 398 genotyped donors of the cohort, an average of roughly 240,000 unique TCR beta nucleotide sequences were sequenced per donor, roughly a sixth of them non-productive. Paper-wide results and their limitations: A cluster of highly shared sequence variants was judged likely to represent a technical artifact of the sequencing pipeline. Across donors, most TCR sequences were observed very rarely, whereas some public TCRs were present in many individuals. At a false discovery rate of 0.05, a later analysis linked some 17,000 TCR beta sequences to specific HLA alleles. Linkage disequilibrium might explain the correlated functional status among segregating V segments, but an unknown experimental factor could not be excluded. A further reported finding was that TCR beta sequences accurately predicted the HLA-A and HLA-B alleles for most subjects in the first cohort. According to the authors, the approach could potentially be generalized to other disease states and immunological phenotypes. A later genetic analysis reported fewer N-insertions in productive TCRs among donors in an Asian-associated ancestry cluster than the roughly 690-donor mean. According to a later analysis, TCR association rates differed among HLA loci, with DRB1 alleles showing the most associated TCRs and HLA-C alleles showing the fewest. In both the original and validation cohorts, the classifier was reported to diagnose cytomegalovirus status with high specificity and sensitivity. According to a later analysis, parvovirus B19, influenza, CMV and Epstein-Barr virus appeared linked to several top co-occurrence clusters. Because counts were too low, approximately 18 rarely observed V segments, including chromosome 9 orphons, were excluded from the earlier analysis of roughly 580 of the donors. V-gene and J-gene trimming of TCR beta chains was associated with a missense DCLRE1C variant in a later genetic analysis, and the association was replicated in an independent cohort. In an earlier analysis of around 500 of the donors, most TCR beta V segments appeared in productive rearrangements about 87% or about 30% of the time, broadly matching IMGT annotations. Compared with equally common non-associated chains, HLA-associated TCR beta chains in a later analysis were more clonally expanded and had lower generation probabilities. According to a later analysis, most CMV-associated TCR beta chains appeared to be HLA-restricted, and the HLA associations seemed to be driven largely by CMV exposure. This cohort had only TCR beta chains sequenced, and the lack of alpha or paired-chain data limited which features could be detected. Because some donors lacked HLA typing at each locus, the association tests relied only on the typed subset. In vitro tests confirmed that three of the cytomegalovirus-associated TCR beta chains recognize cytomegalovirus antigens. The study gave a list of 150 to 200 TCR beta chains associated with cytomegalovirus. The 87-base-pair reads could not distinguish some IMGT-functional V segments, including TRBV6-2 and TRBV6-3, so those segments were excluded. Presence/absence analyses assumed roughly uniform sequencing depth across donors, an assumption that may not hold. Immune exposure information for the cohort was limited to CMV serostatus. When HLA alleles, especially DR and DQ, strongly co-occurred, TCR associations were difficult to assign to individual alleles.

Spanning cysteine to phenylalanine, the CDR3 consists of 15 amino acids. The only DNA kept is the CDR3, 45 bases in frame from the first base. V and J lose 0 bases and 6 bases, and a span of 15 bases separates them. The germline V gene supplies CDR1 SGHRS and CDR2 YFSETQ. In total, 500 to 700 healthy bone marrow donors made up the cohort. Cohort members were all nominally healthy when sampled, although unrecorded immune exposures were likely present. The donor was CMV seronegative and was included in the group of a few hundred seronegative cohort members. Every donor gave a peripheral blood sample, and the peripheral blood mononuclear cells from that sample were used for TCR beta sequencing. Genomic DNA was extracted from the blood cell samples with the Qiagen DNeasy Blood Extraction Kit.

The material sequenced was PBMCs. The receptor was derived from a woman between 45 and 60 years old in good health and CMV-seronegative. This chain joins TRBV5-1 to TRBJ1-1, with TRBD1 perhaps the D gene, on 6 matching bases. This receptor has the CDR3 CASSLEGVGGPEAFF. DNA sequence: TGCGCCAGCAGCTTGGAGGGGGTTGGAGGTCCTGAAGCTTTCTTT.